This T cell receptor (beta chain) derives from a study of OX40 agonist ivuxolimab in advanced cancers. Trimming stripped 4 bases from V and 4 bases from J, with 11 bases between. Germline assignment: CDR1 SGHRS and CDR2 YFSETQ. This CDR3 comprises 13 residues. To note about this clone: The target antigen is unknown.

Points from the study as a whole: Expanded peripheral T cells had an undetermined antigen specificity. CD4+ and CD8+ blood T cells expanded clonally by week 6 at 0.1 to 3.0 mg/kg.

Measured with immunoSEQ multiplex PCR; TCRdb has only the in-frame clones, and not every one. Of about 110,000 clones listed, roughly 90% are singletons. The genes are TRBV5-1 and TRBJ1-1; tentatively, D is TRBD1 (5 bases). The source of this sequence is an adult with an advanced solid tumor such as melanoma, head and neck, liver or kidney cancer. The specimen was CD4+ or CD8+ T cells sorted from blood, collected in a trial of the OX40 agonist ivuxolimab. The CDR3 DNA reads as TGCGCCAGCAGCCTAGGGGTTCCCACTGAAGCTTTCTTT. This codes for CASSLGVPTEAFF.